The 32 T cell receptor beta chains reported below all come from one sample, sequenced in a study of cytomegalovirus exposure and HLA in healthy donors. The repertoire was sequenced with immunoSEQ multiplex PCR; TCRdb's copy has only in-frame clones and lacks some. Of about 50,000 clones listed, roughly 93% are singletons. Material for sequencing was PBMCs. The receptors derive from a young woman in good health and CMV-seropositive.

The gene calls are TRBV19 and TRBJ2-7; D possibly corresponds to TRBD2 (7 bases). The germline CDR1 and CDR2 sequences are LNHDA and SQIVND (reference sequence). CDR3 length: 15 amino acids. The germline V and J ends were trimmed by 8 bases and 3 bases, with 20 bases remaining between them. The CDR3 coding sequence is TGTGCCAGTCGGCGGGGGCTTAGTAGCGACTACGAGCAGTACTTC. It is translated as CASRRGLSSDYEQYF.

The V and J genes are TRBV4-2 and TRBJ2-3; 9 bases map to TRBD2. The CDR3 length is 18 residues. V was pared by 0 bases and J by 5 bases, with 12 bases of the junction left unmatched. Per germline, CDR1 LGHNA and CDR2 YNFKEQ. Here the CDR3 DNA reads TGTGCCAGCAGCCAAGATTTGAGAGCGGGGGGCCGGGTAGATACGCAGTATTTT. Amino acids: CASSQDLRAGGRVDTQYF.

The CDR3 is CASSGWDTRNTIYF. The CDR3 nucleotides read TGTGCCAGTAGTGGGTGGGACACGAGAAACACCATATATTTT. The chain combines TRBV19 with TRBJ1-3, with a possible D match to TRBD1 (6 bases). This CDR3 has 14 amino acids. Trimming removed 5 bases from V and 5 bases from J, with 13 bases in between. Germline V CDR1 and CDR2: LNHDA, SQIVND (reference sequence).

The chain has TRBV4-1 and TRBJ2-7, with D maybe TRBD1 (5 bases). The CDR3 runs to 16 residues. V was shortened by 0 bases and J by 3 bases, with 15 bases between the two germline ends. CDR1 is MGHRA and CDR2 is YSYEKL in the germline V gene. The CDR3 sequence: CASSQDLGHTLYEQYF. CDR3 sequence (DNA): TGCGCCAGCAGCCAAGATCTCGGACACACGCTCTACGAGCAGTACTTC.

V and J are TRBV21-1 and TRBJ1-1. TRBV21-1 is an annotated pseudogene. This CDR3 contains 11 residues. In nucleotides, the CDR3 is TGTGCCAGCAGCCAAGGCCGGGGGGCTTTCTTT. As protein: CASSQGRGAFF.

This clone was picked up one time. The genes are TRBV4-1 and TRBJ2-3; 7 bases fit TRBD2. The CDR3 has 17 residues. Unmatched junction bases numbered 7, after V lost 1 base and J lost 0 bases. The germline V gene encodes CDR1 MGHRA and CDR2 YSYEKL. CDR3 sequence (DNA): TGCGCCAGCAGCCAAGTATATGCTAGCGGAAGCACAGATACGCAGTATTTT. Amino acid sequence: CASSQVYASGSTDTQYF.

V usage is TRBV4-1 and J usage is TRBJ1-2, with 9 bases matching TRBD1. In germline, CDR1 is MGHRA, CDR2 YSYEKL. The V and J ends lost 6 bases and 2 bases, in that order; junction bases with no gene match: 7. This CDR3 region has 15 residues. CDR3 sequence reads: CASRSRGQGNYGYTF. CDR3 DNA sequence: TGCGCCAGCAGAAGTAGGGGACAGGGCAACTATGGCTACACCTTC.

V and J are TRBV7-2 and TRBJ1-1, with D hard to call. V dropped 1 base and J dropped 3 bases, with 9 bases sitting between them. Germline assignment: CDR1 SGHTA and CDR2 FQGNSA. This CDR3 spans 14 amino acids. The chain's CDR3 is CASSLDRVYTEAFF. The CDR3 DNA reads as TGTGCCAGCAGCTTAGACCGGGTGTACACTGAAGCTTTCTTT.

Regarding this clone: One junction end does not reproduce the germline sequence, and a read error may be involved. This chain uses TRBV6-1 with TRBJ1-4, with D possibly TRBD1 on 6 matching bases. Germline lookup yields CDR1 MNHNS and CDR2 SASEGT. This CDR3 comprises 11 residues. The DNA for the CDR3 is TGCGCCCGGGACAAAAATGAAAAACTGTTTTTT. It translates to CARDKNEKLFF.

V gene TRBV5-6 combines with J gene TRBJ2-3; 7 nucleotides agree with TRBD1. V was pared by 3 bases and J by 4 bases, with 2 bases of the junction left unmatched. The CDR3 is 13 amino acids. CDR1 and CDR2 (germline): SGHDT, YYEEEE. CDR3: CASSSQGADTQYF. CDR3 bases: TGTGCCAGCAGCTCGCAGGGGGCAGATACGCAGTATTTT.

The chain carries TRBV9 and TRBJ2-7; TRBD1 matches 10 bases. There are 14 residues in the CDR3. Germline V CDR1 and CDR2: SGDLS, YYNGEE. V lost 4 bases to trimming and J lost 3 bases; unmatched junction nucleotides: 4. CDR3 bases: TGTGCCAGCAGCCCGCGGGACAGGGGCTACGAGCAGTACTTC. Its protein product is CASSPRDRGYEQYF.

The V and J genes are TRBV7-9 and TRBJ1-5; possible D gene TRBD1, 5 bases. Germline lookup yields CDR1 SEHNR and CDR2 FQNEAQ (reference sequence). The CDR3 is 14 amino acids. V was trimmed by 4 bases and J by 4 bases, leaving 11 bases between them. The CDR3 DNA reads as TGTGCCAGCAGCTCCCGGGACTCTAATCAGCCCCAGCATTTT. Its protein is CASSSRDSNQPQHF.

The chain's CDR3 is CASSPRGPGANVLTF. In DNA form, the CDR3 reads TGTGCCAGCAGCCCCAGGGGGCCTGGGGCCAACGTCCTGACTTTC. This chain connects TRBV7-6 to TRBJ2-6; TRBD1 aligns across 8 bases. V dropped 5 bases and J dropped 2; count of bases not matched to a gene: 2. The germline gives CDR1 SGHVS, CDR2 FNYEAQ. The CDR3 totals 15 residues.

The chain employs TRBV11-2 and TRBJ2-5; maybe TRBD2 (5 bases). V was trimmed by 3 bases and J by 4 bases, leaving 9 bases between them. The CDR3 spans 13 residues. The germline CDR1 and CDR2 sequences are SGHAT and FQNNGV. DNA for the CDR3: TGTGCCAGCAGCTTTGGGGAGCGAGAGACCCAGTACTTC. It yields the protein CASSFGERETQYF. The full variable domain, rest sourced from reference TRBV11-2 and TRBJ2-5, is EAGVAQSPRYKIIEKRQSVAFWCNPISGHATLYWYQQILGQGPKLLIQFQNNGVVDDSQLPKDRFSAERLKGVDSTLKIQPAKLEDSAVYLCASSFGERETQYFGPGTRLLVL.

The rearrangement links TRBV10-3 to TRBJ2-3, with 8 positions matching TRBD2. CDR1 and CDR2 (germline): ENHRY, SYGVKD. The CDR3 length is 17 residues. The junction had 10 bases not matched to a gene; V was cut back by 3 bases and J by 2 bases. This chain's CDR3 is CAISDGGRTSYTDTQYF. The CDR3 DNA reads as TGTGCCATCAGTGATGGGGGGCGGACTAGCTACACAGATACGCAGTATTTT.

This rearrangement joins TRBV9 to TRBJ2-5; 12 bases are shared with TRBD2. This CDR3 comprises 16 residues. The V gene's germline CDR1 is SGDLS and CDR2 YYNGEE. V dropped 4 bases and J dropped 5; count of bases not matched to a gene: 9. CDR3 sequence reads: CASSLSSGGVGETQYF. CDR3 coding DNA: TGTGCCAGCAGCCTGTCTAGCGGGGGGGTGGGGGAGACCCAGTACTTC. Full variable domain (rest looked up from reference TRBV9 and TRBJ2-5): DSGVTQTPKHLITATGQRVTLRCSPRSGDLSVYWYQQSLDQGLQFLIQYYNGEERAKGNILERFSAQQFPDLHSELNLSSLELGDSALYFCASSLSSGGVGETQYFGPGTRLLVL.

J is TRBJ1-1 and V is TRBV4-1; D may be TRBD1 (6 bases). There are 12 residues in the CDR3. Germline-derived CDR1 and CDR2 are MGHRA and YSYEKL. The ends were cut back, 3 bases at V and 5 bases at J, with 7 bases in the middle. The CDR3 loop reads CASSQTGTEAFF. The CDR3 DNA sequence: TGCGCCAGCAGCCAGACAGGTACTGAAGCTTTCTTT.

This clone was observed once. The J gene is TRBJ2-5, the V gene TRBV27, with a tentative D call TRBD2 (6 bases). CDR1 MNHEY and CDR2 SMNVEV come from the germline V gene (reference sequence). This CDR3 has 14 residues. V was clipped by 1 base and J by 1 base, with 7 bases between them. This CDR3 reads CASSLLGGQETQYF. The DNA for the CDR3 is TGTGCCAGCAGTTTATTGGGGGGCCAAGAGACCCAGTACTTC.

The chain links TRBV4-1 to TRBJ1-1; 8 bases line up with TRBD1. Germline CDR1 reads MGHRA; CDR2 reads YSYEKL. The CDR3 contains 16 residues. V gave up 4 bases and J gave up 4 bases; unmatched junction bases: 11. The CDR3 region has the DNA TGCGCCAGCAGCCCTCATGGGGGGACAGGCAGCACTGAAGCTTTCTTT. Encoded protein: CASSPHGGTGSTEAFF.

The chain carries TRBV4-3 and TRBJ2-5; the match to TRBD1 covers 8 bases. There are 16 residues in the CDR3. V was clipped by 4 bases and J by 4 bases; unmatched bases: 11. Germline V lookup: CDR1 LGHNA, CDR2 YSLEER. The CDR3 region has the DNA TGCGCCAGCAGCCCGGGTCAGGGGGCAAATGGAGAGACCCAGTACTTC. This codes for CASSPGQGANGETQYF.

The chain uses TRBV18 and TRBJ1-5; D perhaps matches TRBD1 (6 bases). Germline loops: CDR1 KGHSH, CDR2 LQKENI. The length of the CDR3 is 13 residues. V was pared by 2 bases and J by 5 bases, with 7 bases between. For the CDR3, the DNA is TGTGCCAGCTCACCAGGGGGCGATCAGCCCCAGCATTTT. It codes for CASSPGGDQPQHF.

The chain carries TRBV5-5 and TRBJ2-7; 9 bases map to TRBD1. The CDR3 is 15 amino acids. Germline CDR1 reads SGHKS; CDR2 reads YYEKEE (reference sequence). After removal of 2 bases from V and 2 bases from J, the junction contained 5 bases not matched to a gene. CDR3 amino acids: CASSFLGQGAYEQYF. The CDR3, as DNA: TGTGCCAGCAGCTTTCTGGGACAGGGTGCCTACGAGCAGTACTTC.

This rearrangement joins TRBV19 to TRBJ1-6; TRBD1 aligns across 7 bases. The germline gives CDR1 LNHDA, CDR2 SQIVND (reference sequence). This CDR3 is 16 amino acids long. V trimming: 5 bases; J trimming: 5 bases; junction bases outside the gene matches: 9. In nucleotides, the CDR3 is TGTGCCAGTAGTGACCGACAGGGTGGGCATAATTCACCCCTCCACTTT. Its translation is CASSDRQGGHNSPLHF.

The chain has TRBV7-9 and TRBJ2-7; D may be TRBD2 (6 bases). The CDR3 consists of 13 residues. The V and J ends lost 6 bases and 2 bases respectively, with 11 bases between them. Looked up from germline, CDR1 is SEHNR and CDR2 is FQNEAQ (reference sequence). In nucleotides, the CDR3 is TGTGCCAGCAGGGTTGGAGGGGCCTACGAGCAGTACTTC. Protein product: CASRVGGAYEQYF.

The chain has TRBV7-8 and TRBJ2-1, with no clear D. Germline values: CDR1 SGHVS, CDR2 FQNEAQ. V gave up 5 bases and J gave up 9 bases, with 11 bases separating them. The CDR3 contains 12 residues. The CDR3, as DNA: TGTGCCAGCAGCCGATCCAGGATTGAGCAGTTCTTC. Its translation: CASSRSRIEQFF.

CDR3 residues: CSVEGRATYGYTF. DNA of the CDR3: TGCAGCGTTGAGGGGAGGGCAACCTATGGCTACACCTTC. V gene TRBV29-1 combines with J gene TRBJ1-2; the D is unclear. Germline V CDR1 and CDR2: SQVTM, ANQGSEA. This CDR3 has 13 residues. V lost 3 bases and J 4 bases, leaving 12 bases between the germline ends.

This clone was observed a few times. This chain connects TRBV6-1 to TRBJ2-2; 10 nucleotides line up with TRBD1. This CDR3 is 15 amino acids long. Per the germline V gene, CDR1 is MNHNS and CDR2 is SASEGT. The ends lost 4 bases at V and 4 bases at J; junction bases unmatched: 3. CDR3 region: CASSARTGGTGELFF. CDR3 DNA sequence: TGTGCCAGCAGTGCCCGGACAGGGGGCACCGGGGAGCTGTTTTTT.

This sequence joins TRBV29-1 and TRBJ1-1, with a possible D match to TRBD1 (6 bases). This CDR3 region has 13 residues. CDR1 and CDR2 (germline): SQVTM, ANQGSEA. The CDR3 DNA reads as TGCAGTATTGAGTCGGGGTGGGGGGGCGCGTCTTTCTTT. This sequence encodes CSIESGWGGASFF.

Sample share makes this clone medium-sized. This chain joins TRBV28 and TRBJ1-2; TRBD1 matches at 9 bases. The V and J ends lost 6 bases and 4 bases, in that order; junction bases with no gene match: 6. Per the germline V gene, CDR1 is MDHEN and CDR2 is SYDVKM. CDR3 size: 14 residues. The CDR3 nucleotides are TGTGCCAGCAGCGCATTGACAGGGGGCTATGGCTACACCTTC. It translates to CASSALTGGYGYTF.

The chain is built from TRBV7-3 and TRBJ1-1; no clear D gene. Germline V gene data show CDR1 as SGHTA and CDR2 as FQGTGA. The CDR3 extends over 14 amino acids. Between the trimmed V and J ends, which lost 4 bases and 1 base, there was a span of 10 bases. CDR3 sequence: CASSSTHGNTEAFF. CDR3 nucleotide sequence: TGTGCCAGCAGCTCTACTCACGGGAACACTGAAGCTTTCTTT. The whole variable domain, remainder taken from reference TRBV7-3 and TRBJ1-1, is GAGVSQTPSNKVTEKGKYVELRCDPISGHTALYWYRQSLGQGPEFLIYFQGTGAADDSGLPNDRFFAVRPEGSVSTLKIQRTERGDSAVYLCASSSTHGNTEAFFGQGTRLTVV.

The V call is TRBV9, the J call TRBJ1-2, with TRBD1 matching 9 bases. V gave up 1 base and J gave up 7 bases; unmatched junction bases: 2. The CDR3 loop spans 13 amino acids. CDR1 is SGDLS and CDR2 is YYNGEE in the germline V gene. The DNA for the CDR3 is TGTGCCAGCAGCGTACAGGACAGGGGTGGCTACACCTTC. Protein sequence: CASSVQDRGGYTF. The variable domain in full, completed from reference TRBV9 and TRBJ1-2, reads DSGVTQTPKHLITATGQRVTLRCSPRSGDLSVYWYQQSLDQGLQFLIQYYNGEERAKGNILERFSAQQFPDLHSELNLSSLELGDSALYFCASSVQDRGGYTFGSGTRLTVV.

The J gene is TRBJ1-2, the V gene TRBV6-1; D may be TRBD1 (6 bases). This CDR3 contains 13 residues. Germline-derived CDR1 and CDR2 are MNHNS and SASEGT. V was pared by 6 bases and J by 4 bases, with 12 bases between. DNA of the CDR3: TGTGCCAGCAGAGCACAGGGCGGCTATGGCTACACCTTC. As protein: CASRAQGGYGYTF.